The 27 T cell receptor beta chains below come from one sample, sequenced in a study of breast tumors, draining lymph nodes, adjacent tissues (dated by TCRdb to 2016 to 2017). The library relied on multiplex PCR. Sequencing relied on an Illumina HiSeq 2000. TCRdb handled the public reads itself, with Q25 trimming in fastp and clone calling in MiXCR, and kept productive beta chains. Rows matching on CDR3 protein sequence are summarized as one entry with the most common DNA and genes. Within this sample are tens of thousands of distinct CDR3 sequences, with approximately 29% of them counted one time only. About 8% of the sample rests with the top ten. The axillary draining lymph nodes of breast cancer patients were the source of the lymph node samples. The specimen was axillary lymph node tissue. These TCRs come from a female donor with breast cancer. Some clones in this sample may be carry-over from other donors' samples.

The chain links TRBV12-3 or TRBV12-4 to TRBJ1-2; D is ambiguous. The length of the CDR3 is 13 residues. Trimming left V 6 bases short and J 2 bases short, with 10 bases between. The CDR3 loop is CASRWGGNYGYTF. The CDR3, as DNA: TGTGCCAGCAGGTGGGGTGGGAACTATGGCTACACCTTC.

This clonotype was seen repeatedly, ten times or more. V gene TRBV11-2 combines with J gene TRBJ1-4; no reliable D call. CDR1 and CDR2 from the germline V gene are SGHAT and FQNNGV. CDR3 size: 14 residues. The V and J ends lost 1 base and 8 bases respectively, with 11 bases between them. CDR3 loop: CASSLGGFYEKLFF. CDR3 DNA sequence: TGTGCCAGCAGCTTAGGCGGGTTTTACGAAAAACTGTTTTTT.

Ten or more counts support this clonotype. The chain is built from TRBV7-2 and TRBJ2-2, with D possibly being TRBD1 or TRBD2 (6 bases each). The CDR3 consists of 16 residues. Trimming cost V 3 bases and J 2 bases, with 13 bases left between them. Germline V gene data show CDR1 as SGHTA and CDR2 as FQGNSA. The DNA of the CDR3 is TGTGCCAGCAGCTTGGTGGGGGGCTATAACACCGGGGAGCTGTTTTTT. This codes for CASSLVGGYNTGELFF.

Turning to this clonotype: It is likely a read error, because the conserved phenylalanine at the end of the CDR3 is missing. No DNA is shown, since the ends of the CDR3 on it are uncertain; the CDR3 is the one TCRdb lists. V usage is TRBV6-4 and J usage is TRBJ2-7; TRBD1 is taken as the D call from the table, unchecked against the DNA. The CDR3 is 14 residues long, counting both termini. Germline CDR1 reads MRHNA; CDR2 reads SNTAGT. This chain's CDR3 is CASSYYRVMNEQYL.

The V and J genes are TRBV20-1 and TRBJ2-5, with 8 bases matching TRBD1. With 0 bases clipped from V and 5 bases from J, the junction kept 11 bases outside the gene matches. The germline gives CDR1 DFQATT, CDR2 SNEGSKA (reference sequence). The CDR3 length is 16 residues. Here the CDR3 DNA reads TGCAGTGCTAGAGACCCCTGGACAGGGACGGGGGAGACCCAGTACTTC. Its protein is CSARDPWTGTGETQYF.

The table lists this clonotype with many counts. V is TRBV11-3 and J is TRBJ2-1; TRBD2 might be the D (6 bases). The germline gives CDR1 SGHNT, CDR2 YENEEA. The CDR3 totals 14 residues. Trimming cost V 8 bases and J 7 bases, with 18 bases left between them. CDR3 sequence reads: CASGPLGGSNEQFF. CDR3 bases: TGTGCCAGCGGCCCCCTCGGGGGTTCTAATGAGCAGTTCTTC.

Details on this clonotype: The junction differs from germline at one of its ends, possibly a read error. CDR3 coding DNA: TGTGCCTGCAGCTCCCCAGCGGCGGTTGGTGACCAGTTCTTC. It is translated as CACSSPAAVGDQFF. The chain joins TRBV7-9 to TRBJ2-1; possible D gene TRBD2, 5 bases. CDR1 is SEHNR and CDR2 is FQNEAQ in the germline V gene (reference sequence). CDR3 size: 14 residues.

This clonotype was counted only a few times. This chain connects TRBV20-1 to TRBJ1-5; TRBD1 matches at 7 bases. Germline V lookup: CDR1 DFQATT, CDR2 SNEGSKA (reference sequence). Trimming removed 6 bases from V and 7 bases from J; junction bases left unmatched: 15. The CDR3 runs to 15 residues. Written as DNA, the CDR3 is TGCAGTGCCCCGGCTCAGGGGGGCATTCCCCAGCCCCAGCATTTT. Amino acids: CSAPAQGGIPQPQHF.

The chain uses TRBV7-3 and TRBJ2-7; D assignment may be TRBD1 or TRBD2 (6 bases each). V gave up 0 bases and J gave up 3 bases, with 12 bases separating them. This CDR3 spans 15 amino acids. Germline CDR1 and CDR2: SGHTA and FQGTGA. The CDR3 region is CASSLTGGRSYEQYF. CDR3 nucleotides: TGTGCCAGCAGCTTAACGGGGGGCCGTAGCTACGAGCAGTACTTC.

The chain recombines TRBV11-3 with TRBJ1-3; D remains unclear. V lost 5 bases, J lost 0 bases, and 17 bases lay in between. Looked up from germline, CDR1 is SGHNT and CDR2 is YENEEA. The CDR3 consists of 17 residues. This CDR3 is CASSLGGPPSSGNTIYF. The CDR3 DNA is TGTGCCAGCAGCCTCGGCGGACCGCCGTCCTCTGGAAACACCATATATTTT.

The sample holds many counts of this clonotype. The chain has TRBV19 and TRBJ1-3, with no clear D. The CDR3 loop spans 10 amino acids. The germline CDR1 and CDR2 sequences are LNHDA and SQIVND (reference sequence). V dropped 7 bases and J dropped 4 bases, with 2 bases sitting between them. CDR3: CASTGNTIYF. CDR3 nucleotides: TGTGCCAGTACCGGAAACACCATATATTTT.

There are many counts of this clonotype. The chain couples TRBV4-1 to TRBJ2-6, with a possible D match to TRBD1 (5 bases). The CDR3 contains 16 residues. Looked up from germline, CDR1 is MGHRA and CDR2 is YSYEKL. V was shortened by 5 bases and J by 0 bases, with 11 bases between the two germline ends. CDR3 coding DNA: TGCGCCAGCAGCGGCGACAGCCACTCTGGGGCCAACGTCCTGACTTTC. This translates into CASSGDSHSGANVLTF.

This chain joins TRBV5-1 and TRBJ1-2; no definite D call. From germline, CDR1 is SGHRS and CDR2 YFSETQ. The V gene lost 8 bases and the J gene lost 2 bases, with 13 bases spanning the gap. The CDR3 consists of 13 residues. The chain's CDR3 is CASSNGVNYGYTF. The DNA of the CDR3 is TGCGCCAGTTCCAATGGCGTGAACTATGGCTACACCTTC. The full variable domain, completed using reference TRBV5-1 and TRBJ1-2, is KAGVTQTPRYLIKTRGQQVTLSCSPISGHRSVSWYQQTPGQGLQFLFEYFSETQRNKGNFPGRFSGRQFSNSRSEMNVSTLELGDSALYLCASSNGVNYGYTFGSGTRLTVV.

This clonotype was recorded at least ten times. It may be a read error: a sequence one base away is much more abundant. The V and J genes are TRBV20-1 and TRBJ1-2, with TRBD1 as a possible D gene (5 bases). CDR3 length: 12 amino acids. CDR1 is DFQATT, CDR2 SNEGSKA, per germline (reference sequence). The CDR3 region has the DNA TGCAGTGCTAGAGACAGGGTTTTTGGCTCCACCTTC. Amino acid sequence: CSARDRVFGSTF.

This clonotype was counted at least ten times. The DNA of the CDR3 is TGCGCCAGCAGCCCTAGAGCGGGAGTAGAGCAGTTCTTC. The encoded protein is CASSPRAGVEQFF. The chain combines TRBV4-3 with TRBJ2-1; TRBD2 matches 8 bases. Trimming at V came to 4 bases and at J to 10 bases, leaving 6 bases not matched to a gene. Per germline, CDR1 LGHNA and CDR2 YSLEER. The CDR3 is 13 residues long.

This clonotype was counted a single time. DNA for the CDR3: TGCAGTGCGCAACCCGGGACAGGGAACACAGATACGCAGTATTTT. Its translation is CSAQPGTGNTDTQYF. This sequence joins TRBV20-1 and TRBJ2-3; TRBD1 aligns across 9 bases. J gave up 2 bases and V 6 bases, and 9 bases lay outside the gene matches. From germline, CDR1 is DFQATT and CDR2 SNEGSKA (reference sequence). There are 15 residues in the CDR3.

The chain links TRBV20-1 to TRBJ1-5; possible D gene TRBD1, 6 bases. Deletions cut 5 bases from V and 1 base from J, with 12 bases between. The germline CDR1 and CDR2 sequences are DFQATT and SNEGSKA (reference sequence). The CDR3 spans 14 residues. The CDR3: CSAVPGDSNQPQHF. DNA for the CDR3: TGCAGTGCTGTTCCAGGGGACAGCAATCAGCCCCAGCATTTT.

This clonotype was observed at least ten times. A single base separates this from a much larger clone, so it may be a read error. CDR3 loop: CSALLAWIPTEQFF. In nucleotides, the CDR3 is TGCAGTGCCCTGCTAGCTTGGATACCAACTGAGCAGTTCTTC. This chain uses TRBV20-1 with TRBJ2-1, with a weak D call TRBD2 (5 bases). Trimming stripped 6 bases from V and 9 bases from J, with 21 bases between. Looked up from germline, CDR1 is DFQATT and CDR2 is SNEGSKA (reference sequence). This CDR3 has 14 residues.

This clonotype was counted at least ten times. In DNA form, the CDR3 reads TGTGCCAGTAGTCCCCCATTGACAGGCGTCTGGGATGAGCAGTTCTTC. This encodes CASSPPLTGVWDEQFF. The chain has TRBV19 and TRBJ2-1; tentative D call: TRBD1 (6 bases). V dropped 5 bases and J dropped 8 bases, with 22 bases sitting between them. The CDR3 totals 16 residues. The V gene's germline CDR1 is LNHDA and CDR2 SQIVND (reference sequence).

This clonotype was counted ten times or more. This chain uses TRBV29-1 with TRBJ1-1; D is undetermined. The V gene lost 4 bases and the J gene lost 2 bases, with 5 bases spanning the gap. The CDR3 has 11 residues. Germline values: CDR1 SQVTM, CDR2 ANQGSEA. CDR3 sequence (DNA): TGCAGCGTTGGGGCAAACACTGAAGCTTTCTTT. Translating gives CSVGANTEAFF.

There are many counts of this clonotype. The V gene is TRBV25-1, the J gene TRBJ1-2; 10 bases fit TRBD1. This CDR3 contains 18 residues. Per germline, CDR1 MGHDK and CDR2 SYGVNS. Trimming at V came to 6 bases and at J to 2 bases, leaving 15 bases not matched to a gene. In nucleotides, the CDR3 is TGTGCCAGCAGGGCGGGAAAGGGACAGGGGCCTCTAAACTATGGCTACACCTTC. Protein: CASRAGKGQGPLNYGYTF.

This clonotype was picked up many times. The chain is built from TRBV12-3 or TRBV12-4 and TRBJ2-2; D is unresolved. Trimming took 8 bases from V and 8 from J, leaving 21 bases between them. The CDR3 length is 15 residues. The CDR3: CASAWVGRFSGELFF. For the CDR3, the DNA is TGTGCCAGCGCCTGGGTAGGGCGATTTAGTGGGGAGCTGTTTTTT.

This clonotype was counted many times. The rearrangement uses TRBV6-1 and TRBJ1-5, with a possible D match to TRBD1 (5 bases). V lost 3 bases and J lost 6, with 9 bases in between. The CDR3 covers 13 residues. Germline V gene data show CDR1 as MNHNS and CDR2 as SASEGT. The CDR3 region is CASSEVGTQPQHF. The CDR3 DNA reads TGTGCCAGCAGTGAGGTAGGGACTCAGCCCCAGCATTTT.

This clonotype was detected ten times or more. The V and J genes are TRBV27 and TRBJ1-5; no reliable D call. Germline CDR1 MNHEY, CDR2 SMNVEV (reference sequence). The ends were cut back, 2 bases at V and 3 bases at J, with 5 bases in the middle. This CDR3 spans 13 amino acids. The CDR3 region has the DNA TGTGCCAGCAGTTTAGGCTTCAATCAGCCCCAGCATTTT. Its protein is CASSLGFNQPQHF.

This clonotype was observed at least ten times. V is TRBV29-1 and J is TRBJ1-5; D is uncertain. The CDR3 runs 12 residues. Trimming took off 7 bases at V and 0 bases at J, with 7 bases between the two ends. Germline V CDR1 and CDR2: SQVTM, ANQGSEA. CDR3 sequence reads: CSASHSNQPQHF. The CDR3 region has the DNA TGCAGCGCTTCGCATAGCAATCAGCCCCAGCATTTT. Together with reference TRBV29-1 and TRBJ1-5, the CDR3 gives the full variable domain: SAVISQKPSRDICQRGTSLTIQCQVDSQVTMMFWYRQQPGQSLTLIATANQGSEATYESGFVIDKFPISRPNLTFSTLTVSNMSPEDSSIYLCSASHSNQPQHFGDGTRLSIL.

This clonotype was seen at least ten times. The DNA is left out, because the CDR3 cannot be placed on it with certainty; the CDR3 is given as TCRdb lists it. The gene calls are TRBV6-5 and TRBJ1-6; the table's D call, TRBD1, has no DNA check behind it. Germline-derived CDR1 and CDR2 are MNHEY and SVGAGI. The CDR3 sequence runs 16 residues, both termini included. CDR3: CASSSSGGHLNSPLHF.

V and J are TRBV18 and TRBJ1-2, with D possibly being TRBD1 (6 bases). The CDR3 extends over 15 amino acids. V was pared by 1 base and J by 1 base, with 10 bases between. Per the germline V gene, CDR1 is KGHSH and CDR2 is LQKENI. The CDR3 sequence: CASSPQDRSNYGYTF. CDR3 in DNA: TGTGCCAGCTCACCACAGGACAGAAGTAACTATGGCTACACCTTC.